The 29 T cell receptor beta chains listed next were all sequenced from one sample in a study of T cells in Graves' hyperthyroidism and ophthalmopathy. RNA transcripts provided the source from which TCR beta CDR3 regions were amplified. First-round RT-PCR of the TCR CDR3 relied on the HTBI primer set. TCRdb called the multiplex PCR reads again in MiXCR, with one record for every CDR3 protein. The data show approximately 400,000 distinct CDR3 sequences, around 16% seen once. Material for sequencing was blood. The receptors derive from a woman aged 18-29 years with Graves' hyperthyroidism.

The chain employs TRBV7-2 and TRBJ1-2, with 12 bases lining up with TRBD1. Germline CDR1 and CDR2: SGHTA and FQGNSA. After removal of 5 bases from V and 7 bases from J, the junction contained 11 bases not matched to a gene. This CDR3 has 16 amino acids. In nucleotides, the CDR3 is TGTGCCAGCAGCCTGCTCGTGGGACAGGGGGCTGTTGGCTACACCTTC. Its translation is CASSLLVGQGAVGYTF.

This clonotype was picked up a small number of times. The V and J genes are TRBV19 and TRBJ2-2, with 7 bases identical to TRBD1. Germline-derived CDR1 and CDR2 are LNHDA and SQIVND (reference sequence). With 7 bases clipped from V and 4 bases from J, the junction kept 12 bases outside the gene matches. This CDR3 contains 16 residues. The CDR3 reads CASTTFGQVPTGELFF. The CDR3 DNA reads TGTGCCAGTACCACATTCGGACAGGTCCCCACCGGGGAGCTGTTTTTT.

This clonotype was seen repeatedly, ten times or more. V is TRBV12-3 or TRBV12-4 and J is TRBJ2-1, with a weak D call TRBD2 (5 bases). V was shortened by 5 bases and J by 0 bases, with 23 bases between the two germline ends. This CDR3 is 19 amino acids long. The CDR3 loop is CASSRPTSGVLSSYNEQFF. The CDR3 DNA sequence: TGTGCCAGCAGTCGCCCAACTAGTGGCGTTTTGAGCTCCTACAATGAGCAGTTCTTC.

This clonotype was found many times. The rearrangement links TRBV5-1 to TRBJ2-5; D unresolved. CDR1 and CDR2 (germline): SGHRS, YFSETQ. Trimming removed 4 bases at V and 1 base at J, with 20 bases between. This CDR3 has 17 amino acids. In DNA form, the CDR3 reads TGCGCCAGCAGCCGAGGAACTCTTCACAGTTCCCAAGAGACCCAGTACTTC. Its translation is CASSRGTLHSSQETQYF.

This rearrangement joins TRBV28 to TRBJ2-3, with 9 bases that match TRBD1. V lost 5 bases, J lost 3 bases, and 6 bases stayed unmatched. CDR1 is MDHEN and CDR2 is SYDVKM in the germline V gene. The CDR3 covers 15 residues. This chain's CDR3 is CASSGQGFQTDTQYF. Written as DNA, the CDR3 is TGTGCCAGCAGTGGACAGGGGTTCCAAACAGATACGCAGTATTTT.

This clonotype was recorded at least ten times. The chain recombines TRBV4-1 with TRBJ2-1; possibly TRBD2 for D (6 bases). The CDR3 covers 11 residues. The germline V gene has CDR1 MGHRA and CDR2 YSYEKL. V lost 8 bases to trimming and J lost 9 bases, with 11 bases between them. The CDR3 spells CASETGVEQFF. The CDR3 DNA is TGCGCCAGCGAAACGGGGGTTGAGCAGTTCTTC.

Regarding this clonotype: Its ends do not fully match the called genes, so a read error is possible. CDR3 protein: CATSDMTF. CDR3 bases: TGTGCCACCAGTGATATGACATTC. J is TRBJ2-6 and V is TRBV24-1; no definite D call. In germline, CDR1 is KGHDR, CDR2 SFDVKD. CDR3 length: 8 amino acids.

This clonotype appeared many times. The V and J genes are TRBV6-1 and TRBJ1-5; D is undetermined. This CDR3 is 15 amino acids long. The germline V gene has CDR1 MNHNS and CDR2 SASEGT. Trimming took off 5 bases at V and 0 bases at J, with 11 bases between the two ends. Here the CDR3 reads CASSLRPRSNQPQHF. DNA for the CDR3: TGTGCCAGCAGTTTGAGACCTCGTAGCAATCAGCCCCAGCATTTT.

This clonotype was seen a handful of times. This chain links TRBV9 with TRBJ2-3; D is undetermined. CDR1 is SGDLS, CDR2 YYNGEE, per germline. This CDR3 has 15 amino acids. Trimming left V 0 bases short and J 2 bases short, with 10 bases between. The CDR3: CASSVATRPTDTQYF. The CDR3 DNA is TGTGCCAGCAGCGTAGCTACGAGACCCACAGATACGCAGTATTTT.

The CDR3 spells CASREDRAWWPQHF. For the CDR3, the DNA is TGTGCCAGCAGAGAGGACAGGGCCTGGTGGCCCCAGCATTTT. This sequence joins TRBV12-3 or TRBV12-4 and TRBJ1-5; TRBD1 matches 8 bases. V lost 6 bases and J lost 9; bases outside the gene matches: 10. The CDR3 covers 14 residues.

This chain links TRBV28 with TRBJ1-1; 7 positions match TRBD1. This CDR3 comprises 14 residues. J lost 6 bases, V lost 8 bases, and 12 bases had no gene match. The germline V gene encodes CDR1 MDHEN and CDR2 SYDVKM. As DNA, the CDR3 is TGTGCCAGCCTTATTGGAGGGGGCGCACCTGAAGCTTTCTTT. It encodes CASLIGGGAPEAFF.

V gene TRBV7-3 combines with J gene TRBJ2-6, with D tentatively TRBD2 (6 bases). The CDR3 length is 18 residues. The germline CDR1 and CDR2 sequences are SGHTA and FQGTGA. Trimming removed 2 bases at V and 1 base at J, with 15 bases between. This chain's CDR3 is CASSLFGRGGSGANVLTF. CDR3 coding DNA: TGTGCCAGCAGCTTATTCGGTCGTGGAGGGTCTGGGGCCAACGTCCTGACTTTC.

In its sample, this clonotype was seen many times. The CDR3 reads CASSGTGAGGETQYF. For the CDR3, the DNA is TGTGCCAGCAGCGGGACAGGGGCGGGTGGAGAGACCCAGTACTTC. This chain links TRBV12-3 or TRBV12-4 with TRBJ2-5, with TRBD1 matching 10 bases. V gave up 6 bases and J gave up 4 bases; unmatched junction bases: 8. The CDR3 consists of 15 residues.

This clonotype came up many times. This chain connects TRBV24-1 to TRBJ1-2, with 10 positions matching TRBD1. Germline CDR1 reads KGHDR; CDR2 reads SFDVKD. CDR3 length equals 17 residues. V was pared by 2 bases and J by 4 bases, with 9 bases of the junction left unmatched. The DNA of the CDR3 is TGTGCCACCAGTGATTCAGTGACGGGACAGGGGATCTATGGCTACACCTTC. It translates to CATSDSVTGQGIYGYTF.

Many counts were recorded for this clonotype. This rearrangement joins TRBV12-3 or TRBV12-4 to TRBJ2-1, with 11 bases fitting TRBD2. The CDR3 extends over 15 amino acids. With 4 bases clipped from V and 3 bases from J, the junction kept 2 bases outside the gene matches. CDR3 loop: CASSSSGRRYNEQFF. DNA of the CDR3: TGTGCCAGCAGTTCTAGCGGGAGGCGCTACAATGAGCAGTTCTTC.

The sample holds many counts of this clonotype. The chain uses TRBV5-5 and TRBJ2-7; TRBD1 agrees at 11 bases. The germline V gene encodes CDR1 SGHKS and CDR2 YYEKEE (reference sequence). The CDR3 sequence is 18 residues long. V lost 6 bases to trimming and J lost 1 base; unmatched junction nucleotides: 15. In DNA, the CDR3 is TGTGCCAGCAACCGGGGCCGGACAGGGGGCCTGGGATCCTACGAGCAGTACTTC. Translated, it gives CASNRGRTGGLGSYEQYF.

This clonotype came up many times. The chain joins TRBV30 to TRBJ1-5; D is perhaps TRBD1 (6 bases). The V and J ends lost 0 bases and 0 bases respectively, with 9 bases between them. Germline V gives CDR1 GTSNPN, CDR2 SVGIG (reference sequence). The CDR3 runs to 15 residues. CDR3 sequence: CAWSVQGNSNQPQHF. The CDR3 coding sequence is TGTGCCTGGAGTGTACAGGGTAATAGCAATCAGCCCCAGCATTTT.

The chain uses TRBV9 and TRBJ2-7, with 8 positions matching TRBD1. CDR3 length: 15 amino acids. Germline CDR1 reads SGDLS; CDR2 reads YYNGEE. V dropped 3 bases and J dropped 2; count of bases not matched to a gene: 7. CDR3 residues: CASSEDRGGPYEQYF. The CDR3 bases are TGTGCCAGCAGCGAAGACAGGGGCGGCCCCTACGAGCAGTACTTC.

On this clonotype itself: This sequence may be a read error, since a much larger clone differs from it by one base. The chain employs TRBV5-8 and TRBJ2-1; D may be TRBD2 (5 bases). The CDR3 has 16 residues. Per germline, CDR1 SGHTS and CDR2 YDEGEE. The V and J ends lost 5 bases and 4 bases respectively, with 19 bases between them. The CDR3 loop is CASSPSPVLGYNEQFF. The CDR3 DNA reads TGTGCCAGCAGTCCCAGCCCGGTACTAGGGTACAATGAGCAGTTCTTC.

This clonotype was counted between two and nine times. The germline gene is not matched at one end of the junction; a read error may be the cause. The genes are TRBV4-1 and TRBJ1-2; D is ambiguous. Germline CDR1 MGHRA, CDR2 YSYEKL. This CDR3 has 15 amino acids. CDR3 in amino acids: CASSQDPGEDYGYTF. The DNA for the CDR3 is TGCGCCAGCAGTCAAGATCCCGGAGAGGACTATGGCTACACCTTC.

This clonotype was picked up a small number of times. The junction departs from germline at one end; a sequencing error may be responsible. The chain joins TRBV4-2 to TRBJ1-6, with TRBD1 matching 7 bases. The CDR3 sequence is 15 residues long. Germline V CDR1 and CDR2: LGHNA, YNFKEQ. CDR3 amino acids: CASRQEQGSGSPLHF. In DNA form, the CDR3 reads TGTGCCAGCAGGCAAGAACAGGGGTCGGGTTCACCCCTCCACTTT.

This clonotype was recorded many times. The rearrangement links TRBV6-8 to TRBJ2-1; 10 bases agree with TRBD1. The V and J ends lost 5 bases and 5 bases, in that order; junction bases with no gene match: 9. This CDR3 contains 16 residues. CDR1 is MNHGY, CDR2 SAAAGT, per germline. The CDR3 DNA reads as TGTGCCAGCAGTGGGACAGGGGTTACTCGGCACAATGAGCAGTTCTTC. Amino acid sequence: CASSGTGVTRHNEQFF.

This clonotype has a count of ten or more. The rearrangement uses TRBV6-1 and TRBJ1-2; the D is unclear. Germline V lookup: CDR1 MNHNS, CDR2 SASEGT. The CDR3 totals 14 residues. With 5 bases removed from V and 2 bases from J, the gap between germline ends came to 12 bases. The CDR3 DNA sequence: TGTGCCAGCAGTAGCATTGGCACCAACTATGGCTACACCTTC. Translation: CASSSIGTNYGYTF.

The J gene is TRBJ2-7, the V gene TRBV6-2 or TRBV6-3; TRBD1 matches 8 bases. V gave up 0 bases and J gave up 2 bases; unmatched junction bases: 3. Looked up from germline, CDR1 is MNHEY and CDR2 is SVGEGT. The CDR3 has 15 residues. As DNA, the CDR3 is TGTGCCAGCAGTTACTCCGGGACAGGTACCTACGAGCAGTACTTC. It translates to CASSYSGTGTYEQYF.

This clonotype was seen ten or more times. The genes are TRBV20-1 and TRBJ2-1, with 11 positions matching TRBD2. The CDR3 is 14 residues long. V trimming: 6 bases; J trimming: 9 bases; junction bases outside the gene matches: 10. CDR1 is DFQATT, CDR2 SNEGSKA, per germline (reference sequence). The chain's CDR3 is CSAVAGGTLGEQFF. As DNA, the CDR3 is TGCAGTGCCGTAGCGGGAGGGACTCTCGGTGAGCAGTTCTTC.

About this clonotype itself: This sequence may be a read error, since a much larger clone differs from it by one base. CDR3 protein: CASDQGSNTDTQYF. CDR3 DNA: TGTGCCAGCGACCAGGGGTCCAACACAGATACGCAGTATTTT. V and J are TRBV2 and TRBJ2-3; maybe TRBD1 (6 bases). The CDR3 runs to 14 residues. The V gene lost 8 bases and the J gene lost 2 bases, with 14 bases spanning the gap. Germline CDR1 reads SNHLY; CDR2 reads FYNNEI.

This clonotype was counted many times. The chain recombines TRBV5-1 with TRBJ2-7, with 10 bases that match TRBD2. CDR1 and CDR2 from the germline V gene are SGHRS and YFSETQ. This CDR3 is 14 amino acids long. The trim removed 6 bases at V and 5 bases at J, leaving 8 bases unmatched. The CDR3 loop is CASNLLAGVHEQYF. Here the CDR3 DNA reads TGCGCCAGCAACCTCCTAGCGGGAGTCCACGAGCAGTACTTC. The full variable domain, with the rest looked up from reference TRBV5-1 and TRBJ2-7, is KAGVTQTPRYLIKTRGQQVTLSCSPISGHRSVSWYQQTPGQGLQFLFEYFSETQRNKGNFPGRFSGRQFSNSRSEMNVSTLELGDSALYLCASNLLAGVHEQYFGPGTRLTVT.

This clonotype was detected a few times. The chain is built from TRBV12-3 or TRBV12-4 and TRBJ1-2, with a weak D call TRBD1 (5 bases). Trimming took off 3 bases at V and 5 bases at J, with 10 bases between the two ends. The CDR3 sequence is 13 residues long. The CDR3 reads CASSFLTAYGYTF. Here the CDR3 DNA reads TGTGCCAGCAGTTTCCTGACAGCATATGGCTACACCTTC.

This clonotype was seen repeatedly, ten times or more. The genes are TRBV3-1 and TRBJ2-7; 8 bases are shared with TRBD2. V was clipped by 3 bases and J by 0 bases; unmatched bases: 1. CDR3 length equals 14 residues. CDR1 LGHDT and CDR2 YNNKEL come from the germline V gene (reference sequence). CDR3 loop: CASSQRGASYEQYF. The CDR3 DNA reads as TGTGCCAGCAGCCAGCGGGGGGCCTCCTACGAGCAGTACTTC.